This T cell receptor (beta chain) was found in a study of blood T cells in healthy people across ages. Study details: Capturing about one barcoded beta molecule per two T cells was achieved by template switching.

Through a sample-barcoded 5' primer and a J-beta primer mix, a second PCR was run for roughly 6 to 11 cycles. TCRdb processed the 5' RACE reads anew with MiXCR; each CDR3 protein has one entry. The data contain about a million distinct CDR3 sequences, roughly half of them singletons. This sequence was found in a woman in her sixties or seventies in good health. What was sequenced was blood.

Written as DNA, the CDR3 is TGCAGTGCTAGAGGGGACAGGGGAGGCGAGCAGTACTTC. Amino acids: CSARGDRGGEQYF. This rearrangement joins TRBV20-1 to TRBJ2-7; 10 bases line up with TRBD1. The germline V gene encodes CDR1 DFQATT and CDR2 SNEGSKA (reference sequence). V lost 1 base to trimming and J lost 6 bases; unmatched junction nucleotides: 3. The CDR3 totals 13 residues.